The 2 T cell receptor beta chains given below trace back to one sample, sequenced in a study of T cell responses to AZD1222 COVID-19 vaccine. Method: immunoSEQ multiplex PCR; TCRdb's copy keeps in-frame clones and lacks some. The sample includes about 140,000 clones, around 90% of them seen just once. Sample: peripheral blood, taken on day 0 of AZD1222 vaccination. These TCRs come from an adult in good health.

V gene TRBV28 combines with J gene TRBJ1-5; D may be TRBD1 (5 bases). This CDR3 is built from 13 residues. Per the germline V gene, CDR1 is MDHEN and CDR2 is SYDVKM. Trimming removed 6 bases from V and 2 bases from J, with 8 bases in between. CDR3 amino acids: CASRDSGNQPQHF. The CDR3 DNA reads TGTGCCAGCAGAGACAGTGGCAATCAGCCCCAGCATTTT.

This rearrangement joins TRBV19 to TRBJ1-2; D is uncertain. This CDR3 has 15 amino acids. Per the germline V gene, CDR1 is LNHDA and CDR2 is SQIVND (reference sequence). Trimming stripped 3 bases from V and 4 bases from J, with 15 bases between. The CDR3: CASSMTPRESYGYTF. In DNA form, the CDR3 reads TGTGCCAGTAGTATGACCCCCCGGGAGAGCTATGGCTACACCTTC. Supplemented by reference TRBV19 and TRBJ1-2, the full variable domain reads DGGITQSPKYLFRKEGQNVTLSCEQNLNHDAMYWYRQDPGQGLRLIYYSQIVNDFQKGDIAEGYSVSREKKESFPLTVTSAQKNPTAFYLCASSMTPRESYGYTFGSGTRLTVV.